This record looks at one TCR beta chain sequence and its context. As yet, its antigen is unknown. Sequenced by immunoSEQ multiplex PCR; TCRdb stores in-frame clones only, minus some. There are fewer than 35,000 clones in the sample; less than 85% occur only once, and roughly 1.3% lies in the top ten. The data originate from a study of T cells in narcolepsy. Study as a whole: Enrolled donors included narcolepsy type 1 or type 2 patients and healthy controls.

Overall study findings and caveats: Comparing one patient's CSF and blood CD4+ clonotypes highlighted HCRT- and TRIB2-specific autoreactive clonotypes. Autoreactive clonotypes reportedly recurred in blood of same and different patients, not controls. In some patient and control memory CD4+ samples, autoreactive clones were absent.

Germline loops: CDR1 SGHKS, CDR2 YYEKEE (reference sequence). CDR3 length equals 15 residues. Between the trimmed V and J ends, which lost 2 bases and 8 bases, there was a span of 16 bases. The chain carries TRBV5-5 and TRBJ1-4; D not certain. Sequenced sample: CD45RA- memory CD4+ T cells from PBMCs. The clonotype originates from a human donor with narcolepsy. The CDR3 coding sequence is TGTGCCAGCAGCTTAAGTTCGGCCGACCCGGAAAAACTGTTTTTT. It translates to CASSLSSADPEKLFF.